The entry below gives a single T cell receptor (beta chain) sequence along with its context. The sample belongs to a study of CD8 T cells in ankylosing spondylitis. Using its own MiXCR run on the 5' RACE reads, TCRdb lists one record per CDR3 protein. The table has 30,000 to 45,000 distinct CDR3 sequences, about an eighth seen once. The origin of this receptor is a male donor with ankylosing spondylitis. The sequenced sample consisted of synovial fluid, either unsorted or a sorted T cell fraction (not recorded which).

Here the CDR3 DNA reads TGTGCCAGCAGCCAGGGGAGATGGCGGGGTACGCAGTATTTT. As protein: CASSQGRWRGTQYF. The chain links TRBV4-2 to TRBJ2-3; a possible D gene is TRBD2 (6 bases). V was cut by 3 bases and J by 8 bases, with 15 bases left in between. There are 14 residues in the CDR3. The germline V gene encodes CDR1 LGHNA and CDR2 YNFKEQ.